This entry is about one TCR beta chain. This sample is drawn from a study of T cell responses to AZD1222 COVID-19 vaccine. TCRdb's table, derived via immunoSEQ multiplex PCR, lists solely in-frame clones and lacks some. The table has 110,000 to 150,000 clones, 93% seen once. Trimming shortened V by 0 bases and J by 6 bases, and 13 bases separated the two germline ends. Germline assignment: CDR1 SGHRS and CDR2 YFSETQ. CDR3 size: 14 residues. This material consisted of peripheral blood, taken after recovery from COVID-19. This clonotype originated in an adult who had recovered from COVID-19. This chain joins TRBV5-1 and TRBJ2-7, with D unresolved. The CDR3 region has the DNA TGCGCCAGCAGCTTGGACTATTTGCGATTCGAGCAGTACTTC. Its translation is CASSLDYLRFEQYF. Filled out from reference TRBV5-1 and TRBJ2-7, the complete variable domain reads KAGVTQTPRYLIKTRGQQVTLSCSPISGHRSVSWYQQTPGQGLQFLFEYFSETQRNKGNFPGRFSGRQFSNSRSEMNVSTLELGDSALYLCASSLDYLRFEQYFGPGTRLTVT.